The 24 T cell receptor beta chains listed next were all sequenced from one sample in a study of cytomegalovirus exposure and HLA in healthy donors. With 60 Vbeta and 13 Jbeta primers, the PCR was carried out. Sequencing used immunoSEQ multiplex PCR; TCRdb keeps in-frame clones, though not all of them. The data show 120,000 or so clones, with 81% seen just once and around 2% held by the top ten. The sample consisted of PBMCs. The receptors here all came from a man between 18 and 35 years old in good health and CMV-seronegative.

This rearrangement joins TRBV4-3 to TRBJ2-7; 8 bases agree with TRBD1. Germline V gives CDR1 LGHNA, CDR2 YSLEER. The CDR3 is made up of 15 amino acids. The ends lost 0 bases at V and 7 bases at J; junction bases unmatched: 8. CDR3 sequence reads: CASSQERRQGWEQYF. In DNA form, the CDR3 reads TGCGCCAGCAGCCAAGAAAGGAGACAGGGGTGGGAGCAGTACTTC.

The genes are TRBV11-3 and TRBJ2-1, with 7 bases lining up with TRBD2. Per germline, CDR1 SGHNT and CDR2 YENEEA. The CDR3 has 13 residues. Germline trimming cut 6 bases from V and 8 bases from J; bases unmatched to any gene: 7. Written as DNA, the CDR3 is TGTGCCAGCAGTTTGCCGGGAGGTTATGAGCAGTTCTTC. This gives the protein CASSLPGGYEQFF.

The CDR3 nucleotides read TGTGCCAGCAGCCGGGGGGCCACAGATACGCAGTATTTT. Translated, it gives CASSRGATDTQYF. The chain couples TRBV5-4 to TRBJ2-3; D perhaps matches TRBD2 (7 bases). The CDR3 extends over 13 amino acids. Per the germline V gene, CDR1 is SGHNT and CDR2 is YYREEE (reference sequence). Trimming removed 4 bases from V and 2 bases from J, with 8 bases in between.

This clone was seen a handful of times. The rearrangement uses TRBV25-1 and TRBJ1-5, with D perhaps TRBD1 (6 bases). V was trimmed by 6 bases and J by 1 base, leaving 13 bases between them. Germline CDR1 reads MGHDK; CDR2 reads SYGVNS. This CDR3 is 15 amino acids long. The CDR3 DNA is TGTGCCAGCAGCGAAGGGACACCCAGCAATCAGCCCCAGCATTTT. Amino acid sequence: CASSEGTPSNQPQHF.

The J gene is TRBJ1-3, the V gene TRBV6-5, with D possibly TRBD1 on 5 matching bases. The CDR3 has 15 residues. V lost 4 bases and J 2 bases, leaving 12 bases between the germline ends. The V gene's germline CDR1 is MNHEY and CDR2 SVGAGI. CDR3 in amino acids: CASSSRVYAGNTIYF. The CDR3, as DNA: TGTGCCAGCAGTTCCAGGGTGTATGCTGGAAACACCATATATTTT.

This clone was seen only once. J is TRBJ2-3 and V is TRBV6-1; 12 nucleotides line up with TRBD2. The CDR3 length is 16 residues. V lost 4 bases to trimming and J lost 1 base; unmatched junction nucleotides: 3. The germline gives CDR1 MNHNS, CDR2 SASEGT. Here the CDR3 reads CASSARTSGGTDTQYF. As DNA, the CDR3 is TGTGCCAGCAGTGCCCGGACTAGCGGGGGCACAGATACGCAGTATTTT.

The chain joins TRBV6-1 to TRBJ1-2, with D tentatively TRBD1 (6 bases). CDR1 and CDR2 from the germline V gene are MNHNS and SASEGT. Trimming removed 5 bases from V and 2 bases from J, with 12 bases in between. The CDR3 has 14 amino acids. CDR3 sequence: CASSRTDRNYGYTF. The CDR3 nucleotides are TGTGCCAGCAGTCGGACAGACAGGAACTATGGCTACACCTTC.

CDR3 sequence (DNA): TGTGCCAGCAGTTCGGGACTAGCGGAGCTTCATAATGAGCAGTTCTTC. This gives the protein CASSSGLAELHNEQFF. This chain connects TRBV6-6 to TRBJ2-1; 11 bases are a match to TRBD2. The CDR3 is made up of 16 amino acids. CDR1 is MNHNY and CDR2 is SVGAGI in the germline V gene (reference sequence). The ends lost 4 bases at V and 7 bases at J; junction bases unmatched: 9.

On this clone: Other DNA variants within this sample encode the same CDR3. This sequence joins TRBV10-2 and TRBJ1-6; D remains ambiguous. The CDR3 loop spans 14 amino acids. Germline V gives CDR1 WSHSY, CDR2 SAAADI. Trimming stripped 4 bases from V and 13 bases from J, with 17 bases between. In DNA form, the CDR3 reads TGCGCCAGCAGTGTTGGACCCAGAGGGTCGCCCCTCCACTTT. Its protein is CASSVGPRGSPLHF.

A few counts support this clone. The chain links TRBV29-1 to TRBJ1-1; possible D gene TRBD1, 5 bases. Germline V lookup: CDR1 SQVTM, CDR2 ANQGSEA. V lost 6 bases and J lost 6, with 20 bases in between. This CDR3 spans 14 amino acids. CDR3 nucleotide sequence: TGCAGCGTGACCGCACAGGCGCAGAGTTCTGAAGCTTTCTTT. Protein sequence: CSVTAQAQSSEAFF.

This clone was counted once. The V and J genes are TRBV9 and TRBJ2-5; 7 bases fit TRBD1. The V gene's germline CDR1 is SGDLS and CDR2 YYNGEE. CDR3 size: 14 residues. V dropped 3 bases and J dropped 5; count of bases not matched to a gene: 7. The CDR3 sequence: CASSGGQPLETQYF. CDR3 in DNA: TGTGCCAGCAGCGGGGGACAGCCTTTGGAGACCCAGTACTTC.

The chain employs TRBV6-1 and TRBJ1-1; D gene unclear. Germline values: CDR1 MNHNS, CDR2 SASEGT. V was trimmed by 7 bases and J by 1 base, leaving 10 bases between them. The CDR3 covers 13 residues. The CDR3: CASNRLENTEAFF. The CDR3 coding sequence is TGTGCCAGCAACAGATTGGAGAACACTGAAGCTTTCTTT.

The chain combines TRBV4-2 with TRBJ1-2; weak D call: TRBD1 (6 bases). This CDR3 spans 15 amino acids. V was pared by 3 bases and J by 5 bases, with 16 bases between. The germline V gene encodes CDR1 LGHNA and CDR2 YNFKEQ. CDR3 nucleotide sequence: TGTGCCAGCAGCCACTTATCGGGCGACAGGTATGGCTACACCTTC. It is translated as CASSHLSGDRYGYTF.

CDR3 protein: CASSLDPGSQPQHF. CDR3 nucleotide sequence: TGCGCCAGCAGCTTGGACCCAGGGTCCCAGCCCCAGCATTTT. The genes are TRBV5-1 and TRBJ1-5, with D tentatively TRBD1 (5 bases). The CDR3 spans 14 residues. V lost 0 bases to trimming and J lost 7 bases, with 11 bases between them. Germline assignment: CDR1 SGHRS and CDR2 YFSETQ.

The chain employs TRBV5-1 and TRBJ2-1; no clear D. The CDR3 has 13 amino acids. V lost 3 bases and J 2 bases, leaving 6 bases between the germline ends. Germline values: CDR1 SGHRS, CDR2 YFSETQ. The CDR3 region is CASSSDTYNEQFF. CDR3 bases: TGCGCCAGCAGCTCAGACACCTACAATGAGCAGTTCTTC.

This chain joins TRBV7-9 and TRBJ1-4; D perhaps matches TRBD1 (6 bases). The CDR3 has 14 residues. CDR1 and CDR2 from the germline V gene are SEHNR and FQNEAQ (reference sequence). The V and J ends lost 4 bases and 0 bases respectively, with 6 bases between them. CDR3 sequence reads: CASSSGATNEKLFF. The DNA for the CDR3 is TGTGCCAGCAGCTCAGGGGCAACTAATGAAAAACTGTTTTTT.

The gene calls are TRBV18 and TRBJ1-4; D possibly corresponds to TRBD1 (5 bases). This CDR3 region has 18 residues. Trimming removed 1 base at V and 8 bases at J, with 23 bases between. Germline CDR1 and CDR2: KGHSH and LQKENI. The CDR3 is CASSPRGGTAVPEEKLFF. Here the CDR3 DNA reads TGTGCCAGCTCACCACGGGGCGGGACGGCAGTCCCGGAGGAAAAACTGTTTTTT.

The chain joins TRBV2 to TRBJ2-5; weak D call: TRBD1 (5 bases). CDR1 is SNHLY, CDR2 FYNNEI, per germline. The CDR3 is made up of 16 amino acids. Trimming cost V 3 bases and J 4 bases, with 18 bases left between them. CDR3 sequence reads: CASSDEIDRPGETQYF. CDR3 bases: TGTGCCAGCAGTGATGAGATTGACAGACCCGGAGAGACCCAGTACTTC.

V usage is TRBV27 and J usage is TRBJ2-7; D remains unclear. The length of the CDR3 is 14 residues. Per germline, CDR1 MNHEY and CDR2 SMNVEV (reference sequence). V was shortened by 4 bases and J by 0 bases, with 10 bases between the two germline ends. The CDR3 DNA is TGTGCCAGCAGTTCCGGGTACCCCTCCTACGAGCAGTACTTC. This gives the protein CASSSGYPSYEQYF.

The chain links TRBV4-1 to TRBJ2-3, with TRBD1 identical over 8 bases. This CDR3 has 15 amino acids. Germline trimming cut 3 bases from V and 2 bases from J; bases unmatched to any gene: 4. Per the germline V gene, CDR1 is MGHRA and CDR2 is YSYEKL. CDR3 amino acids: CASSQLDRATDTQYF. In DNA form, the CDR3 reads TGCGCCAGCAGCCAGTTGGACAGGGCCACAGATACGCAGTATTTT.

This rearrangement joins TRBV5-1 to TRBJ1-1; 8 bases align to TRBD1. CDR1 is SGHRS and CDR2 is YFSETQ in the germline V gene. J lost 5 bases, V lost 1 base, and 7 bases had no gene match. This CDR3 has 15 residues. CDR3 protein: CASSLSGQGGTEAFF. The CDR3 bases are TGCGCCAGCAGCTTGTCCGGACAGGGTGGGACTGAAGCTTTCTTT.

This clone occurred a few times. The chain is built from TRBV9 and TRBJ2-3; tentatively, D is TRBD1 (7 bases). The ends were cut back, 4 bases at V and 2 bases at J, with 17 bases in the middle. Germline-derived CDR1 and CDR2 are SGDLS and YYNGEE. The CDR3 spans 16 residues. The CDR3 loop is CASSPVGGQVTDTQYF. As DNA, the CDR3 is TGTGCCAGCAGCCCCGTGGGAGGACAGGTCACAGATACGCAGTATTTT.

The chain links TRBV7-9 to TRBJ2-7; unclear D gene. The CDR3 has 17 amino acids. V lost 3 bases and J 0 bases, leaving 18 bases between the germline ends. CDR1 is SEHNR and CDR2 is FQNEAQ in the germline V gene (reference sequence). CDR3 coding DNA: TGTGCCAGCAGCTTCACTCCGCAGGCCCTACCCTCCTACGAGCAGTACTTC. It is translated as CASSFTPQALPSYEQYF. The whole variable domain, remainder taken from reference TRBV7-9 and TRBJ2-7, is DTGVSQNPRHKITKRGQNVTFRCDPISEHNRLYWYRQTLGQGPEFLTYFQNEAQLEKSRLLSDRFSAERPKGSFSTLEIQRTEQGDSAMYLCASSFTPQALPSYEQYFGPGTRLTVT.

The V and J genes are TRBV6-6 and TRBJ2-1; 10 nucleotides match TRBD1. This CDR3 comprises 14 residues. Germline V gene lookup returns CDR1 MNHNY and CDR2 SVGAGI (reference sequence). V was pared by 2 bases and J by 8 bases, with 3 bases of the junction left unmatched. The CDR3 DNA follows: TGTGCCAGCAGTTACCTTGGGACAGGGGATGAGCAGTTCTTC. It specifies CASSYLGTGDEQFF.